The rows below give T cell receptor beta chains drawn from one sample of a study of blood T cells in healthy people across ages. TCRdb recomputed calls from the 5' RACE reads with MiXCR, one row per CDR3 protein. The repertoire has roughly 800,000 distinct CDR3 sequences, more than 45% of them found once; the top ten carry 20% to 25%. The specimen sequenced was blood. These receptors were collected from a young man in good health. CDR3s include the opening cysteine and the closing phenylalanine or tryptophan. Fields, in order: clone size, J gene, CDR3 length, V gene, D gene, CDR3 DNA, CDR3 protein. The D gene is left open where the match is weak. Size is stated for part of the rows, as once, few or many counts, or as a class when the clone is expanded.

size: NA; J: TRBJ2-1; length: 12; V: TRBV20-1; D: TRBD1; DNA: TGCAGTCCCAGACAGGGCCACAATGAGCAGTTCTTC; CDR3: CSPRQGHNEQFF
size: NA; J: TRBJ2-7; length: 15; V: TRBV11-2; D: TRBD1; DNA: TGTGCCAGCAGCCGCCGGGACAGGCGCTTCTACGAGCAGTACTTC; CDR3: CASSRRDRRFYEQYF
size: NA; J: TRBJ2-3; length: 15; V: TRBV7-2; D: NA; DNA: TGTGCCAGCAGCCAAGACCGCCAGATAGGGGATACGCAGTATTTT; CDR3: CASSQDRQIGDTQYF
size: NA; J: TRBJ2-7; length: 14; V: TRBV20-1; D: TRBD1; DNA: TGCAGTGCTAGAGTCCGGACAGGGGGCGGCGAGCAGTACTTC; CDR3: CSARVRTGGGEQYF
size: NA; J: TRBJ2-1; length: 14; V: TRBV20-1; D: NA; DNA: TGCAGTGCTAGAGGGCTGGAGGGTTACAATGAGCAGTTCTTC; CDR3: CSARGLEGYNEQFF
size: NA; J: TRBJ2-7; length: 13; V: TRBV12-3/TRBV12-4; D: NA; DNA: TGTGCCAGCAGTTTATACAGGGCCCCCGAGCAGTACTTC; CDR3: CASSLYRAPEQYF
size: few; J: TRBJ2-4; length: 12; V: TRBV28; D: NA; DNA: TGTGCCAGCAGTTTGGGTAGCGTGGCGCAGTACTTC; CDR3: CASSLGSVAQYF
size: NA; J: TRBJ2-7; length: 15; V: TRBV11-1; D: TRBD2; DNA: TGTGCCAGCAGCCAGAGGGACTCCGGGGGGTACGAGCAGTACTTC; CDR3: CASSQRDSGGYEQYF
size: once; J: TRBJ2-3; length: 13; V: TRBV20-1; D: NA; DNA: TGCAGCGGCATGGGACTGAGTACAGAAACGCAGTATTTT; CDR3: CSGMGLSTETQYF
size: NA; J: TRBJ1-2; length: 15; V: TRBV18; D: NA; DNA: TGTGCCAGCTCACCACGGGGGGCGCTGGGCTATGGCTACACCTTC; CDR3: CASSPRGALGYGYTF
size: NA; J: TRBJ1-2; length: 13; V: TRBV7-9; D: NA; DNA: TGTGCCAGCAGAGACCTGCTATCCTATGGCTACACCTTC; CDR3: CASRDLLSYGYTF
size: many; J: TRBJ1-2; length: 13; V: TRBV13; D: TRBD1; DNA: TGTGCCAGCAGCCCCGACAGGGGTTATGGCTACACCTTC; CDR3: CASSPDRGYGYTF
size: NA; J: TRBJ1-6; length: 15; V: TRBV27; D: NA; DNA: TGTGCCAGCAGTTTAATGGCAGGGGTTAATTCACCCCTCCACTTT; CDR3: CASSLMAGVNSPLHF
size: few; J: TRBJ1-6; length: 20; V: TRBV6-5; D: NA; DNA: TGTGCCAGCAGTTACTCCCAACCAACAAAACCCGACCGGAGGAATTCACCCCTCCACTTT; CDR3: CASSYSQPTKPDRRNSPLHF
size: NA; J: TRBJ2-5; length: 15; V: TRBV5-1; D: NA; DNA: TGCGCCAGCAGCGGGGGACCCCCTGAGCAAGAGACCCAGTACTTC; CDR3: CASSGGPPEQETQYF
size: NA; J: TRBJ2-5; length: 15; V: TRBV7-2; D: TRBD2; DNA: TGTGCCAGCAGCTTCAACCGGGACTACCAAGAGGCCCAGTACTTC; CDR3: CASSFNRDYQEAQYF
size: NA; J: TRBJ2-5; length: 16; V: TRBV28; D: NA; DNA: TGTGCCAGCAGTGACCCAAGGGGCAGGACACAAGAGACCCAGTACTTC; CDR3: CASSDPRGRTQETQYF
size: many; J: TRBJ2-3; length: 16; V: TRBV6-5; D: TRBD2; DNA: TGTGCCAGCAGTGGACTAGCGGGGGTCAGCACAGATACGCAGTATTTT; CDR3: CASSGLAGVSTDTQYF
size: NA; J: TRBJ1-2; length: 11; V: TRBV6-1; D: NA; DNA: TGTGCCAGCAGTCCAATCTATGGCTACACCTTC; CDR3: CASSPIYGYTF
size: NA; J: TRBJ2-7; length: 13; V: TRBV5-1; D: TRBD1; DNA: TGCGCCAGCAGCCAAGCCGAACAGGGGTTGCAGTACTTC; CDR3: CASSQAEQGLQYF
size: NA; J: TRBJ1-1; length: 13; V: TRBV14; D: TRBD1; DNA: TGTGCCAGCAGGGGGACAGGGTATTCCGAAGCTTTCTTT; CDR3: CASRGTGYSEAFF
size: few; J: TRBJ2-7; length: 14; V: TRBV6-5; D: NA; DNA: TGTGCCAGCAGTGACCCCCTACAATACTACGAGCAGTACTTC; CDR3: CASSDPLQYYEQYF
size: few; J: TRBJ2-1; length: 15; V: TRBV4-1; D: TRBD1; DNA: TGCGCCAGCAGCCTGGGACAGGGGGCTAACAATGAGCAGTTCTTC; CDR3: CASSLGQGANNEQFF
size: NA; J: TRBJ1-1; length: 15; V: TRBV27; D: NA; DNA: TGTGCCAGCAGTACTTCCGGCGGGGTGAACACTGAAGCTTTCTTT; CDR3: CASSTSGGVNTEAFF
size: NA; J: TRBJ2-3; length: 14; V: TRBV7-3; D: TRBD2; DNA: TGTGCCAGCAGCTTGGGAGGGATGGCAGATACGCAGTATTTT; CDR3: CASSLGGMADTQYF
size: few; J: TRBJ2-1; length: 12; V: TRBV27; D: NA; DNA: TGTGCCAGCAGTTCATGGGGCGATGAGCAGTTCTTC; CDR3: CASSSWGDEQFF
size: few; J: TRBJ2-7; length: 17; V: TRBV7-2; D: TRBD2; DNA: TGTGCCAGCAGCGAACGGACTAGCGGGAGTGGAGGAAACGAGCAGTACTTC; CDR3: CASSERTSGSGGNEQYF
size: NA; J: TRBJ2-7; length: 14; V: TRBV7-2; D: NA; DNA: TGTGCCAGCAACTATCCCGGCTACTCTGGGGAGCAGTACTTC; CDR3: CASNYPGYSGEQYF
size: NA; J: TRBJ1-1; length: 13; V: TRBV5-1; D: TRBD1; DNA: TGCGCCAGCTCCGGGGACAGTTTCACTGAAGCTTTCTTT; CDR3: CASSGDSFTEAFF
size: few; J: TRBJ2-7; length: 15; V: TRBV29-1; D: TRBD1; DNA: TGCAGCGCACTTGCCCCCGGGACAGGTTCATACGAGCAGTACTTC; CDR3: CSALAPGTGSYEQYF
size: NA; J: TRBJ2-1; length: 12; V: TRBV29-1; D: NA; DNA: TGCAGCGTTAGTCAGACATACAATGAGCAGTTCTTC; CDR3: CSVSQTYNEQFF
size: many; J: TRBJ2-5; length: 15; V: TRBV9; D: NA; DNA: TGTGCCAGCAGCTGGGCGGGATTAAGCCAAGAGACCCAGTACTTC; CDR3: CASSWAGLSQETQYF
size: NA; J: TRBJ2-1; length: 14; V: TRBV20-1; D: NA; DNA: TGCAGTGCTCCTACTGAGAGCTCCTACAATGAGCAGTTCTTC; CDR3: CSAPTESSYNEQFF
size: NA; J: TRBJ2-1; length: 16; V: TRBV20-1; D: TRBD1; DNA: TGCAGTGTGAGGACAGGGTCTGCTAGCTCCTACAATGAGCAGTTCTTC; CDR3: CSVRTGSASSYNEQFF
size: NA; J: TRBJ1-2; length: 13; V: TRBV3-1; D: NA; DNA: TGTGCCAGCAGCCAAGAGGGAATCTATGGCTACACCTTC; CDR3: CASSQEGIYGYTF
size: NA; J: TRBJ2-1; length: 13; V: TRBV30; D: NA; DNA: TGTGCCTGGAGTGTAGGGCTTAACAATGAGCAGTTCTTC; CDR3: CAWSVGLNNEQFF
size: few; J: TRBJ2-3; length: 17; V: TRBV29-1; D: NA; DNA: TGCAGCGTTGAAAACCTCTTCGGGGCAGGCAGCACAGATACGCAGTATTTT; CDR3: CSVENLFGAGSTDTQYF
size: NA; J: TRBJ2-7; length: 13; V: TRBV28; D: NA; DNA: TGTGCCAGCAGTAGGAGGCTAACCTACGAGCAGTACTTC; CDR3: CASSRRLTYEQYF
size: NA; J: TRBJ1-1; length: 13; V: TRBV3-1; D: NA; DNA: TGTGCCAGCAGAAGACAGAAGAACACTGAAGCTTTCTTT; CDR3: CASRRQKNTEAFF
size: once; J: TRBJ1-4; length: 16; V: TRBV9; D: NA; DNA: TGTGCCAGCAGCGTAGGCGGAGGGTTGCCTAATGAAAAACTGTTTTTT; CDR3: CASSVGGGLPNEKLFF
size: NA; J: TRBJ2-7; length: 11; V: TRBV29-1; D: TRBD2; DNA: TGCAGCGTTGGCGGGGGAGACGAGCAGTACTTC; CDR3: CSVGGGDEQYF
size: once; J: TRBJ2-3; length: 16; V: TRBV5-1; D: TRBD2; DNA: TGCGCCAGCAGCCCGGGCGGCGGGGGAGAGACAGATACGCAGTATTTT; CDR3: CASSPGGGGETDTQYF
size: NA; J: TRBJ2-7; length: 15; V: TRBV5-5; D: TRBD1; DNA: TGTGCCAGCAGCTTGTTAAGGGACAGGTCCTACGAGCAGTACTTC; CDR3: CASSLLRDRSYEQYF
size: NA; J: TRBJ1-5; length: 17; V: TRBV4-2; D: TRBD1; DNA: TGTGCCAGCAGCCTCGGACAGGGGAGCCCTGAAAAGCAGCCCCAGCATTTT; CDR3: CASSLGQGSPEKQPQHF
size: NA; J: TRBJ2-7; length: 14; V: TRBV6-2/TRBV6-3; D: NA; DNA: TGTGCCAGCAGGCCACGCCGGCGCTCCTACGAGCAGTACTTC; CDR3: CASRPRRRSYEQYF
size: NA; J: TRBJ2-7; length: 14; V: TRBV12-3/TRBV12-4; D: TRBD2; DNA: TGTGCCAGCACCCTAAGCGGGACCGGAGACGAGCAGTACTTC; CDR3: CASTLSGTGDEQYF
size: NA; J: TRBJ2-3; length: 15; V: TRBV2; D: TRBD1; DNA: TGTGCCAGCAGTCAGACAGGGTATGAGACAGATACGCAGTATTTT; CDR3: CASSQTGYETDTQYF
size: NA; J: TRBJ2-7; length: 14; V: TRBV20-1; D: NA; DNA: TGCAGTGCCAAGACCCCGGGACAATCCTACGAGCAGTACTTC; CDR3: CSAKTPGQSYEQYF
size: NA; J: TRBJ2-5; length: 14; V: TRBV27; D: NA; DNA: TGTGCCAGCAGTTCCAATAGCGGTAGGAAGACCCAGTACTTC; CDR3: CASSSNSGRKTQYF
size: few; J: TRBJ2-7; length: 13; V: TRBV20-1; D: NA; DNA: TGCAGTGCTGGGAGTCACCTGAGCTACGAGCAGTACTTC; CDR3: CSAGSHLSYEQYF